This T cell receptor (beta chain) derives from a study of Graves' ophthalmopathy and Graves' hyperthyroidism. This clonotype was picked up many times. RNA transcripts served as template for amplifying TCR beta CDR3 sequences. In the first round, RT-PCR was carried out with HTBI primers, and a multiplex PCR formed the second round. MiXCR was run by TCRdb on the multiplex PCR reads, yielding one entry per CDR3 protein. The table shows around 400,000 distinct CDR3 sequences, with about 16% occurring only once. Trimming cost V 7 bases and J 0 bases, with 10 bases left between them. CDR3 length equals 15 residues. Germline loops: CDR1 LNHDA, CDR2 SQIVND (reference sequence).

This receptor was identified in a woman aged 18-35 years with Graves' ophthalmopathy. Sequencing was carried out using peripheral blood. This sequence joins TRBV19 and TRBJ2-6; D unclear. The CDR3 DNA reads TGTGCCAGTAATGCCCTCAGCTCTGGGGCCAACGTCCTGACTTTC. It yields the protein CASNALSSGANVLTF.